The present T cell receptor (beta chain) was sequenced within a study of vaccination effects on CD4 cells after COVID-19. Broader study findings: There was marked clonal contraction among infection- and vaccine-induced clones late after vaccination. Convalescent patients were scarce in the study, and it lacked early post-infection timepoints. Nearly all vaccine-induced clones in healthy recipients recognized only SARS-CoV-2.

TCRdb's copy holds only in-frame clones and misses some; the assay was immunoSEQ multiplex PCR. This sample has 67,000 or so clones, with around 76% found just once. Prior to sequencing, the ViraFEST assay stimulated PBMC with viral peptide pools, which expanded the antigen-specific CD4+ T cells. Culture lasted 10 days before CD4+ T cell isolation. The study found no prior SARS-CoV-2 infection in the vaccine recipients, who tested negative for nucleocapsid antibodies. It was on days 3 and 7 that half the medium was replaced with IL-2 medium. Details on this clone: Its antigen is not known.

V was clipped by 7 bases and J by 4 bases, with 19 bases between them. CDR1 is MNHEY, CDR2 SVGAGI, per germline. The CDR3 covers 15 residues. The source is a human donor who received a COVID-19 vaccine. The chain employs TRBV6-5 and TRBJ1-2; possibly TRBD1 for D (5 bases). The sample here was CD4+ T cells from PBMCs cultured with HCoV-OC43 spike peptides, taken before COVID-19 vaccination. Subset denoted: HCoV-OC43 spike overlapping peptide pool stimulation. CDR3 sequence: CASIERGLLFYGYTF. As DNA, the CDR3 is TGTGCCAGCATCGAGAGGGGCCTACTTTTCTATGGCTACACCTTC.